Following are 3 T cell receptor beta chains from one sample sequenced in a study of shared clonotypes between healthy human individuals. TCRdb's copy holds only in-frame clones and misses some; the assay was immunoSEQ multiplex PCR. The sample records about 960,000 clones, roughly 72% being singletons. Specimen: memory CD4+ T cells sorted from blood. The subset here: CD45RA-negative fraction. All receptors derive from a man between 18 and 29 years old in good health.

The sample holds a few counts of this clone. The V and J genes are TRBV4-2 and TRBJ1-6, with D hard to call. The CDR3 extends over 12 amino acids. Per the germline V gene, CDR1 is LGHNA and CDR2 is YNFKEQ. V was shortened by 4 bases and J by 6 bases, with 4 bases between the two germline ends. The CDR3 loop reads CASSRSNSPLHF. In nucleotides, the CDR3 is TGTGCCAGCAGCCGAAGTAATTCACCCCTCCACTTT.

This rearrangement joins TRBV29-1 to TRBJ1-2; 10 bases are a match to TRBD1. In germline, CDR1 is SQVTM, CDR2 ANQGSEA. The CDR3 spans 14 residues. The J segment lost 4 bases and the V segment lost 5 bases, leaving 7 bases of the junction unmatched. The CDR3 is CSVIGTGAPYGYTF. The CDR3 coding sequence is TGCAGCGTTATCGGGACAGGGGCCCCCTATGGCTACACCTTC.

The rearrangement uses TRBV19 and TRBJ1-5; no clear D gene. V was pared by 6 bases and J by 2 bases, with 14 bases between. Germline CDR1 reads LNHDA; CDR2 reads SQIVND (reference sequence). CDR3 length: 15 residues. The CDR3 sequence: CASSTISPRNQPQHF. CDR3 DNA sequence: TGTGCCAGTAGCACTATCTCGCCTCGCAATCAGCCCCAGCATTTT.